Listed below are T cell receptor beta chains from one sample, sequenced in a study of T cells after yellow fever vaccination. TCRdb re-derived calls from the 5' RACE reads in MiXCR, one entry per CDR3 protein. The top ten hold 35% to 45% of the sample, which has roughly 74,000 distinct CDR3 sequences, roughly 6.9% seen once. The specimen comprised CD8+ T cells sorted from PBMCs, sampled around 5 days after the first yellow fever vaccination. Receptors were obtained from a man aged 18 to 29 who received the YFV17D yellow fever vaccine. Both conserved end residues are part of each CDR3. The order of the fields is D gene, clone size, V gene, J gene, CDR3 DNA, CDR3 protein. A D gene is named only where the DNA matches it firmly. Size is omitted from some rows. Given values are once, few, many or a class for expanded clones.

D gene: TRBD2
clone size: few
V gene: TRBV9
J gene: TRBJ2-1
CDR3 DNA: TGTGCCAGCAGCCCCCGAGCGGGGGGCGCCCGGGCTGAGCAGTTCTTC
CDR3 protein: CASSPRAGGARAEQFF

D gene: .
clone size: few
V gene: TRBV5-1
J gene: TRBJ2-1
CDR3 DNA: TGCGCCAGCAGCTTGGAACAGCTATACAATGAGCAGTTCTTC
CDR3 protein: CASSLEQLYNEQFF

D gene: TRBD1
clone size: many
V gene: TRBV7-9
J gene: TRBJ1-5
CDR3 DNA: TGTGCCAGCAGTCAAGGGACAGGGATCCAGCCCCAGCATTTT
CDR3 protein: CASSQGTGIQPQHF

D gene: .
clone size: .
V gene: TRBV12-3/TRBV12-4
J gene: TRBJ1-2
CDR3 DNA: TGTGCCAGCAGTTTGGATGCAGGGGCCAACTATGGCTACACCTTC
CDR3 protein: CASSLDAGANYGYTF

D gene: .
clone size: few
V gene: TRBV7-9
J gene: TRBJ2-3
CDR3 DNA: TGTGCCAGCAGCTTAATCTCTCGGTCAGATACGCAGTATTTT
CDR3 protein: CASSLISRSDTQYF

D gene: .
clone size: .
V gene: TRBV4-1
J gene: TRBJ2-5
CDR3 DNA: TGCGCCAGCAGCCAAGTAAGCCGGGGGCTCGAGACCCAGTACTTC
CDR3 protein: CASSQVSRGLETQYF

D gene: .
clone size: few
V gene: TRBV12-3/TRBV12-4
J gene: TRBJ1-1
CDR3 DNA: TGTGCCAGCAGCCAGGGAGGGATCACTGAAGCTTTCTTT
CDR3 protein: CASSQGGITEAFF

D gene: .
clone size: many
V gene: TRBV4-1
J gene: TRBJ2-3
CDR3 DNA: TGCGCCAGCAGCCAAGTTCCCTTTAGCACAGATACGCAGTATTTT
CDR3 protein: CASSQVPFSTDTQYF

D gene: .
clone size: .
V gene: TRBV28
J gene: TRBJ1-4
CDR3 DNA: TGTGCCAGCAGTTTATGGGGTACGGTGGGAGAAAAACTGTTTTTT
CDR3 protein: CASSLWGTVGEKLFF

D gene: .
clone size: many
V gene: TRBV12-3/TRBV12-4
J gene: TRBJ1-1
CDR3 DNA: TGTGCCAGCAGTTTGAGGGCAGGCTTGAACACTGAAGCTTTCTTT
CDR3 protein: CASSLRAGLNTEAFF

D gene: TRBD1
clone size: few
V gene: TRBV27
J gene: TRBJ1-2
CDR3 DNA: TGTGCCAGCAGTTTATCATCTGGACAGGTGCACTACACCTTC
CDR3 protein: CASSLSSGQVHYTF

D gene: .
clone size: few
V gene: TRBV6-2/TRBV6-3
J gene: TRBJ2-1
CDR3 DNA: TGTGCCAGCAGTTACCTCAATGAGCAGTTCTTC
CDR3 protein: CASSYLNEQFF

D gene: .
clone size: .
V gene: TRBV12-5
J gene: TRBJ1-1
CDR3 DNA: TGTGCTAGTGGTGTCGATTTGGTCGGGTTATCCACTGAAGCTTTCTTT
CDR3 protein: CASGVDLVGLSTEAFF

D gene: TRBD1
clone size: few
V gene: TRBV29-1
J gene: TRBJ1-2
CDR3 DNA: TGCAGCGTTGTAGGTTCAGGGGGTCCCTATGGCTACACCTTC
CDR3 protein: CSVVGSGGPYGYTF

D gene: .
clone size: .
V gene: TRBV7-9
J gene: TRBJ1-2
CDR3 DNA: TGTGCCAGCAGCTTACAGGAACAGGGCCGGGGCTACACCTTC
CDR3 protein: CASSLQEQGRGYTF

D gene: .
clone size: .
V gene: TRBV5-4
J gene: TRBJ2-1
CDR3 DNA: TGTGCCAGCAGCTTGGTCGGGAACTACAATGAGCAGTTCTTC
CDR3 protein: CASSLVGNYNEQFF

D gene: .
clone size: .
V gene: TRBV13
J gene: TRBJ2-3
CDR3 DNA: TGTGCCAGCAGCGTCGCCGGGACAGATACGCAGTATTTT
CDR3 protein: CASSVAGTDTQYF

D gene: TRBD1
clone size: many
V gene: TRBV4-1
J gene: TRBJ2-7
CDR3 DNA: TGCGCCAGCAGCCAACAAAAACCCGGGACAGGGGGGTTGTACGAGCAGTACTTC
CDR3 protein: CASSQQKPGTGGLYEQYF

D gene: .
clone size: .
V gene: TRBV7-9
J gene: TRBJ2-3
CDR3 DNA: TGTGCCAGCAGCTTTGACCTCGGGCCCGAAGGCACAGATACGCAGTATTTT
CDR3 protein: CASSFDLGPEGTDTQYF

D gene: TRBD1
clone size: many
V gene: TRBV5-4
J gene: TRBJ1-2
CDR3 DNA: TGTGCCAGCAGCTTGGGACAGGGGAGCTATGGCTACACCTTC
CDR3 protein: CASSLGQGSYGYTF

D gene: .
clone size: many
V gene: TRBV6-1
J gene: TRBJ1-3
CDR3 DNA: TGTGCCAGCAGTGAAGAGGAGGGGGTAAACACCATATATTTT
CDR3 protein: CASSEEEGVNTIYF

D gene: .
clone size: few
V gene: TRBV2
J gene: TRBJ1-2
CDR3 DNA: TGTGCCAGCAGCGACCTCGGACGAGACTATGGCTACACCTTC
CDR3 protein: CASSDLGRDYGYTF

D gene: TRBD2
clone size: many
V gene: TRBV4-1
J gene: TRBJ2-1
CDR3 DNA: TGCGCCAGCAGCCAAGACCTAGCGGAATACAATGAGCAGTTCTTC
CDR3 protein: CASSQDLAEYNEQFF

D gene: .
clone size: many
V gene: TRBV29-1
J gene: TRBJ2-3
CDR3 DNA: TGCAGCTTGAAGGGCAGTTTAGGTGAGAGCACAGATACGCAGTATTTT
CDR3 protein: CSLKGSLGESTDTQYF

D gene: .
clone size: .
V gene: TRBV19
J gene: TRBJ1-1
CDR3 DNA: TGTGCCAGTAGTTTGGTCGGGGGAAACACTGAAGCTTTCTTT
CDR3 protein: CASSLVGGNTEAFF

D gene: TRBD2
clone size: .
V gene: TRBV5-1
J gene: TRBJ2-2
CDR3 DNA: TGCGCCAGCGGGACTAGCGGGGGCCCGCTTATGACCGGGGAGCTGTTTTTT
CDR3 protein: CASGTSGGPLMTGELFF

D gene: TRBD2
clone size: few
V gene: TRBV7-9
J gene: TRBJ2-5
CDR3 DNA: TGTGCCAGCAGCTTGCGCGGGGGGGCTCCAGAGACCCAGTACTTC
CDR3 protein: CASSLRGGAPETQYF

D gene: TRBD1
clone size: many
V gene: TRBV7-6
J gene: TRBJ2-7
CDR3 DNA: TGTGCCAGCGCCCTGGAGACAGGGCCTTACTCTTACGAGCAGTACTTC
CDR3 protein: CASALETGPYSYEQYF

D gene: .
clone size: many
V gene: TRBV23-1
J gene: TRBJ2-4
CDR3 DNA: TGCGCCAGACCGGTGGGGGGGGCGAACATTCAGTACTTC
CDR3 protein: CARPVGGANIQYF